This T cell receptor beta chain was documented in a study of regulatory T cells in long-lasting Graves disease. Many counts were recorded for this clonotype. Construction of TCR beta libraries relied on iRepertoire HTBI primers and on Arm-PCR targeting CDR3 regions. TCRdb processed the multiplex PCR reads anew with MiXCR; each CDR3 protein has one entry. This sample has hundreds of thousands of distinct CDR3 sequences, with 15% found just once. Time point: newly diagnosed GD, antithyroid drugs for less than 3 months. RNA extracted from PBMCs served as the sequencing template. This sample was also put to use in a study of T cells in Graves' hyperthyroidism and ophthalmopathy.

Material: peripheral blood mononuclear cells (PBMCs), obtained at new diagnosis, from a patient treated with antithyroid drugs. This clonotype was sampled from a woman aged 35 to 49 with Graves disease.

The CDR3 is CASSEYSYEQYF. The CDR3 nucleotides are TGTGCCAGCAGTGAGTACAGTTACGAGCAGTACTTC. The chain combines TRBV2 with TRBJ2-7; D is unclear. The length of the CDR3 is 12 residues. V gave up 3 bases and J gave up 4 bases, with 7 bases separating them. CDR1 SNHLY and CDR2 FYNNEI come from the germline V gene.